A single sample is the source of the 15 T cell receptor beta chains below, sequenced in a study of technical replicates of blood from several donors. TCRdb keeps only in-frame clones here, not all; method: immunoSEQ multiplex PCR. The sample carries roughly 60,000 clones, roughly 89% recorded once. Sequenced material: PBMCs. These receptors all come from a human donor in good health. Some clones in this sample may be carry-over from other donors' samples.

The gene calls are TRBV6-1 and TRBJ1-1; D gene uncertain. Germline V gene sequence: CDR1 MNHNS, CDR2 SASEGT. The CDR3 runs to 14 residues. Trimming shortened V by 7 bases and J by 1 base, and 13 bases separated the two germline ends. This CDR3 is CASNFGEANTEAFF. The CDR3 nucleotides read TGTGCCAGCAACTTTGGGGAGGCGAACACTGAAGCTTTCTTT.

This chain connects TRBV7-9 to TRBJ1-1; D is unresolved. From germline, CDR1 is SEHNR and CDR2 FQNEAQ (reference sequence). V lost 1 base and J lost 7, with 13 bases in between. CDR3 length: 14 residues. In DNA form, the CDR3 reads TGTGCCAGCAGCTTAGAGGCAGTACGGAGTGAAGCTTTCTTT. Translation gives CASSLEAVRSEAFF.

The CDR3, as DNA: TGTGCCAGCAGCCTCGCAGAGGGATATCGGCACGAGCAGTACTTC. It translates to CASSLAEGYRHEQYF. This chain connects TRBV6-5 to TRBJ2-7; weak D call: TRBD2 (5 bases). The CDR3 runs to 15 residues. CDR1 and CDR2 from the germline V gene are MNHEY and SVGAGI. V lost 6 bases and J lost 5, with 20 bases in between.

The chain is built from TRBV6-6 and TRBJ1-6, with D possibly TRBD1 on 6 matching bases. CDR1 is MNHNY, CDR2 SVGAGI, per germline (reference sequence). This CDR3 comprises 15 residues. Trimming cost V 6 bases and J 11 bases, with 20 bases left between them. The CDR3 region is CASSPRTARGAPLHF. The CDR3 nucleotides are TGTGCCAGCAGCCCTCGGACAGCACGGGGAGCACCCCTCCACTTT.

The chain has TRBV29-1 and TRBJ1-2, with TRBD1 matching over 8 bases. This CDR3 spans 14 amino acids. In germline, CDR1 is SQVTM, CDR2 ANQGSEA. V gave up 4 bases and J gave up 4 bases; unmatched junction bases: 8. CDR3 residues: CSVVGDRGLYGYTF. The CDR3 DNA reads as TGCAGCGTTGTGGGAGACAGGGGCCTCTATGGCTACACCTTC.

The chain is built from TRBV11-2 and TRBJ2-5; 15 bases fit TRBD2. Germline-derived CDR1 and CDR2 are SGHAT and FQNNGV. V was pared by 1 base and J by 4 bases, with 4 bases of the junction left unmatched. This CDR3 has 17 amino acids. The CDR3 nucleotides are TGTGCCAGCAGCTTAGGGACTAGCGGGAGGGGGCCAGAGACCCAGTACTTC. Translation: CASSLGTSGRGPETQYF.

This chain links TRBV30 with TRBJ2-7, with 12 bases aligning to TRBD2. Germline V gives CDR1 GTSNPN, CDR2 SVGIG (reference sequence). V shed 3 bases, J shed 4 bases, and the junction held 16 bases outside the gene matches. This CDR3 is 18 amino acids long. Here the CDR3 reads CAWSRQTSGRRLGYEQYF. The CDR3 region has the DNA TGTGCCTGGAGCCGACAGACTAGCGGGAGACGGCTGGGATACGAGCAGTACTTC.

The chain couples TRBV18 to TRBJ1-1; the match to TRBD1 covers 8 bases. Trimming took 3 bases from V and 1 from J; bases not matched to a gene: 1. The CDR3 runs 14 residues. Germline V CDR1 and CDR2: KGHSH, LQKENI. CDR3 nucleotides: TGTGCCAGCTCACCGGACAGGGCGAACACTGAAGCTTTCTTT. It translates to CASSPDRANTEAFF.

The V call is TRBV6-4, the J call TRBJ2-3; 8 nucleotides line up with TRBD2. Unmatched junction bases numbered 11, after V lost 5 bases and J lost 4 bases. Germline V gene data show CDR1 as MRHNA and CDR2 as SNTAGT. The CDR3 is 16 residues long. The CDR3 DNA reads as TGTGCCAGCAGTCCCGAAAGCGGGGGTTCCTCAGATACGCAGTATTTT. This codes for CASSPESGGSSDTQYF.

This rearrangement joins TRBV6-5 to TRBJ1-5; TRBD1 aligns across 8 bases. This CDR3 is 14 amino acids long. J was trimmed by 6 bases and V by 6 bases; bases with no gene match: 7. Per the germline V gene, CDR1 is MNHEY and CDR2 is SVGAGI. The CDR3 DNA is TGTGCCAGCAGCCGCGGACAGGGCCGTCAGCCCCAGCATTTT. It yields the protein CASSRGQGRQPQHF.

The chain links TRBV30 to TRBJ2-3; maybe TRBD2 (6 bases). CDR1 and CDR2 (germline): GTSNPN, SVGIG (reference sequence). Trimming shortened V by 4 bases and J by 4 bases, and 9 bases separated the two germline ends. The CDR3 runs to 12 residues. CDR3 in amino acids: CAWTPGADTQYF. The CDR3 region has the DNA TGTGCCTGGACTCCGGGGGCAGATACGCAGTATTTT.

The V gene is TRBV7-6, the J gene TRBJ2-1, with D possibly being TRBD2 (7 bases). Germline values: CDR1 SGHVS, CDR2 FNYEAQ. Trimming took off 5 bases at V and 8 bases at J, with 13 bases between the two ends. The CDR3 covers 13 residues. This CDR3 is CASSPGEGDEQFF. CDR3 coding DNA: TGTGCCAGCAGCCCAGGGGAGGGGGATGAGCAGTTCTTC.

The chain is built from TRBV5-1 and TRBJ1-1, with D unclear. The CDR3 extends over 12 amino acids. The V gene's germline CDR1 is SGHRS and CDR2 YFSETQ. Trimming stripped 7 bases from V and 2 bases from J, with 9 bases between. CDR3 DNA: TGCGCCAGCGGCCATTTCAACACTGAAGCTTTCTTT. As protein: CASGHFNTEAFF.

This CDR3 reads CASSEAQGGQPQHF. In DNA form, the CDR3 reads TGTGCCAGCAGTGAAGCTCAGGGGGGCCAGCCCCAGCATTTT. The V call is TRBV6-1, the J call TRBJ1-5; 7 bases are a match to TRBD1. The CDR3 runs 14 residues. Trimming cost V 0 bases and J 7 bases; bases outside gene matches: 3. Germline V CDR1 and CDR2: MNHNS, SASEGT.

V and J are TRBV4-1 and TRBJ1-2; 7 bases map to TRBD1. Germline V gene lookup returns CDR1 MGHRA and CDR2 YSYEKL. The V segment lost 1 base and the J segment 4 bases; nucleotides outside the gene matches: 9. The CDR3 length is 16 residues. Written as DNA, the CDR3 is TGCGCCAGCAGCCAAGGAGGAGGGGACAGAATCTATGGCTACACCTTC. Its translation: CASSQGGGDRIYGYTF.